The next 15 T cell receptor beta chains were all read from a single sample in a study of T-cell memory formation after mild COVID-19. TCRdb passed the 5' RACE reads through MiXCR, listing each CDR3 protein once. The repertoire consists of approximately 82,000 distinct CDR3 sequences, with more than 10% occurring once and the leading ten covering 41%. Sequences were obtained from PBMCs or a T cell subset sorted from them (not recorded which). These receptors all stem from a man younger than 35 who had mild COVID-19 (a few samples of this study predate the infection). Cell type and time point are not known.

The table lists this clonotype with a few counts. This chain's CDR3 is CASIGWSGQGHYGYTF. CDR3 coding DNA: TGTGCCAGCATCGGATGGTCGGGACAGGGCCACTATGGCTACACCTTC. The chain has TRBV12-3 or TRBV12-4 and TRBJ1-2; 9 bases fit TRBD1. The CDR3 totals 16 residues. The trim removed 7 bases at V and 3 bases at J, leaving 12 bases unmatched.

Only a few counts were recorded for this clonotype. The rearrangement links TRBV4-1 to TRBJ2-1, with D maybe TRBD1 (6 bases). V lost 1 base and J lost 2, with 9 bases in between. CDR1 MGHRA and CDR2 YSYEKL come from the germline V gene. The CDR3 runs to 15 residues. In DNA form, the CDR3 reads TGCGCCAGCAGCCAAGTACAGGGTACCTACAATGAGCAGTTCTTC. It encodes CASSQVQGTYNEQFF.

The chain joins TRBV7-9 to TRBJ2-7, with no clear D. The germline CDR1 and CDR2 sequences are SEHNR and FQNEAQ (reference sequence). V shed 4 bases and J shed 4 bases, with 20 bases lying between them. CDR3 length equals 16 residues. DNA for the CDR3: TGTGCCAGCAGCTGGCCGGCACCGATGGGCCGGTACGAGCAGTACTTC. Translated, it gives CASSWPAPMGRYEQYF.

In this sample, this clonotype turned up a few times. CDR3 region: CASSQDPRGGEETQYF. The CDR3 nucleotides read TGCGCCAGCAGCCAAGATCCCCGCGGGGGGGAAGAGACCCAGTACTTC. The genes are TRBV4-1 and TRBJ2-5, with TRBD2 matching 9 bases. Per germline, CDR1 MGHRA and CDR2 YSYEKL. V shed 0 bases and J 3 bases; nucleotides not matched to a gene: 5. The CDR3 totals 16 residues.

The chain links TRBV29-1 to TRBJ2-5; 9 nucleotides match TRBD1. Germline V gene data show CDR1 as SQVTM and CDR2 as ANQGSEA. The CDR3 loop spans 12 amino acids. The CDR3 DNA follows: TGCACCCGGGACAGGGACCAAGAGACCCAGTACTTC. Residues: CTRDRDQETQYF.

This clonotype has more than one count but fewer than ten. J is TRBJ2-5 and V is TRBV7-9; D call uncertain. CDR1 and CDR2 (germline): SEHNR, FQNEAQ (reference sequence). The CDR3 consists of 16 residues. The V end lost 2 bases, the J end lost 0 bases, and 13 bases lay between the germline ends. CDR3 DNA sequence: TGTGCCAGCAGCTTACTGAGTCTGGGATACCAAGAGACCCAGTACTTC. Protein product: CASSLLSLGYQETQYF.

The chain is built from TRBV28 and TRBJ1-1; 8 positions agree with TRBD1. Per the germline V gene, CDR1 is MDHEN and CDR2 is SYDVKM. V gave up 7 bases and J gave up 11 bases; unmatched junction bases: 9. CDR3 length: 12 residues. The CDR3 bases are TGTGCCAGCATCGTTAACAGGGGGGCCGCTTTCTTT. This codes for CASIVNRGAAFF.

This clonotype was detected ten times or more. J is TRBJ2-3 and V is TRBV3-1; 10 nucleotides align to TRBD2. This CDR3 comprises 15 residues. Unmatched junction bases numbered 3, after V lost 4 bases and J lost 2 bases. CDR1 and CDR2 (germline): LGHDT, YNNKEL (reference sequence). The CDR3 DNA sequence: TGTGCCAGCAGCCCTAGCGGGGGTCCCACAGATACGCAGTATTTT. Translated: CASSPSGGPTDTQYF.

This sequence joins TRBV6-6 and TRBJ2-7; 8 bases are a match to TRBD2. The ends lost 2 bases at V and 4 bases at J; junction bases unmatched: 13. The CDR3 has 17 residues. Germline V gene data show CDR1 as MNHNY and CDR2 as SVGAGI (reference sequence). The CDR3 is CASSYPIAGRSRYEQYF. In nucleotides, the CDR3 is TGTGCCAGCAGTTACCCAATAGCGGGGCGGTCCCGGTACGAGCAGTACTTC.

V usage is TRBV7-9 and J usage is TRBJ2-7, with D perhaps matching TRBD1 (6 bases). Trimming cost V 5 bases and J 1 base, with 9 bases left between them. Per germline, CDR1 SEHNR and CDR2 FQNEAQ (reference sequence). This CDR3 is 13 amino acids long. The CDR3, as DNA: TGTGCCAGCAGCCCAGGGGATTCCTACGAGCAGTACTTC. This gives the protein CASSPGDSYEQYF.

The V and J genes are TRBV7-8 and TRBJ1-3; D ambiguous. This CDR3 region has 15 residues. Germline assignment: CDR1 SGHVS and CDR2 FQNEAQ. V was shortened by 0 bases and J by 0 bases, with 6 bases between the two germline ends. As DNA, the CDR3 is TGTGCCAGCAGCTTAGCTCGCAACTCTGGAAACACCATATATTTT. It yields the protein CASSLARNSGNTIYF.

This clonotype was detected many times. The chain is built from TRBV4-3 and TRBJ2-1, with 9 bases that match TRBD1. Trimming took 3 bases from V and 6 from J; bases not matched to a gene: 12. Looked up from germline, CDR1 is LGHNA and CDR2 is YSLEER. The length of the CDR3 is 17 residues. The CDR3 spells CASSHSFPGQGVNEQFF. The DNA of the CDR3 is TGCGCCAGCAGCCACTCCTTCCCGGGACAGGGCGTCAATGAGCAGTTCTTC.

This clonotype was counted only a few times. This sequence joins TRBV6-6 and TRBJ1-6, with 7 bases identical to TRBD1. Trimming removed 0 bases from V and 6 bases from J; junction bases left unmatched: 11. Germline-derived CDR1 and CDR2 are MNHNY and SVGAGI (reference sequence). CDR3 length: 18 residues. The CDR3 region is CASSYSDRAKNSNSPLHF. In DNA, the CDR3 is TGTGCCAGCAGTTACTCCGACAGGGCCAAAAACTCTAATTCACCCCTCCACTTT.

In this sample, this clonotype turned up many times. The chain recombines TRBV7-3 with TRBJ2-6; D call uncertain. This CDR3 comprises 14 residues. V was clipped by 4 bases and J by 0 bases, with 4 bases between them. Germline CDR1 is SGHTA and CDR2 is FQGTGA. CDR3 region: CASSSNSGANVLTF. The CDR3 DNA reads TGTGCCAGCAGCTCCAACTCTGGGGCCAACGTCCTGACTTTC.

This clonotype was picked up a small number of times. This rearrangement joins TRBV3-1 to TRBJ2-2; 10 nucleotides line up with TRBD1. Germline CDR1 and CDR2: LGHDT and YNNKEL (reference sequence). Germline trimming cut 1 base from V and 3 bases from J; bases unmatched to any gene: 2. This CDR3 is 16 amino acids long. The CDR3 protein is CASSQGGQGYTGELFF. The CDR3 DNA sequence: TGTGCCAGCAGCCAAGGGGGACAGGGGTACACCGGGGAGCTGTTTTTT.